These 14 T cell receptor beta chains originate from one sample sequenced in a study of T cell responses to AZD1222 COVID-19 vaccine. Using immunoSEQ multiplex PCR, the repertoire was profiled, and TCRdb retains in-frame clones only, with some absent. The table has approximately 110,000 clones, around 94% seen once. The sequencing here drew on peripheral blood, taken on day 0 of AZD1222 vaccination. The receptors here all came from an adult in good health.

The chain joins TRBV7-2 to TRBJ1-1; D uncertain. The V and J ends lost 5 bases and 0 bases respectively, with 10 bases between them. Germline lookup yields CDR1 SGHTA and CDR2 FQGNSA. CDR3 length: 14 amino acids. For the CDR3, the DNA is TGTGCCAGCAGCCCCAGGACGGTGAACACTGAAGCTTTCTTT. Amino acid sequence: CASSPRTVNTEAFF.

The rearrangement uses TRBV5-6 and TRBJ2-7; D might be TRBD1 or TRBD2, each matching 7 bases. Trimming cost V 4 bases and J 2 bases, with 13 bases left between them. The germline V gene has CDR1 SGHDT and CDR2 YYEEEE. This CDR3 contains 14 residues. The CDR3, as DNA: TGTGCCAGCAGCCAGGGGGGGTCAACCTACGAGCAGTACTTC. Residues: CASSQGGSTYEQYF.

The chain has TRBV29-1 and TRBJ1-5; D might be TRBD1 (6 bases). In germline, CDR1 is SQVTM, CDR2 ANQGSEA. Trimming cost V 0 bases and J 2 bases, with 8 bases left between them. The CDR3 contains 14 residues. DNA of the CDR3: TGCAGCGTTGAAGAGGGGGCCGGCAATCAGCCCCAGCATTTT. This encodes CSVEEGAGNQPQHF.

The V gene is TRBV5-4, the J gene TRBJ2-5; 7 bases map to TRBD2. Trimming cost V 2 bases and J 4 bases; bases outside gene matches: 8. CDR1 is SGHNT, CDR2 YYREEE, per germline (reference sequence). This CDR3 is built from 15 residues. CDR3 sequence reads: CASSFPGTTPETQYF. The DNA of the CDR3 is TGTGCCAGCAGCTTCCCCGGGACTACCCCAGAGACCCAGTACTTC. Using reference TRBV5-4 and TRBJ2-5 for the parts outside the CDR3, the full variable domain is ETGVTQSPTHLIKTRGQQVTLRCSSQSGHNTVSWYQQALGQGPQFIFQYYREEENGRGNFPPRFSGLQFPNYSSELNVNALELDDSALYLCASSFPGTTPETQYFGPGTRLLVL.

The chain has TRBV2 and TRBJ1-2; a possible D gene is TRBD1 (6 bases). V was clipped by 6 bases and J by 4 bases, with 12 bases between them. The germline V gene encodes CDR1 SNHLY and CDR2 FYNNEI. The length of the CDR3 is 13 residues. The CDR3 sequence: CASRLGQIYGYTF. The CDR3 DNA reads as TGTGCCAGCAGACTTGGACAGATCTATGGCTACACCTTC.

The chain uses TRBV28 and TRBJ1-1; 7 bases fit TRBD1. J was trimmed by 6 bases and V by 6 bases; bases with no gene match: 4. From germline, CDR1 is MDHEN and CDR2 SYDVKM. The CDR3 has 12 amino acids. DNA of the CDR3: TGTGCCAGCAGGCAACAGGGGTCTGAAGCTTTCTTT. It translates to CASRQQGSEAFF.

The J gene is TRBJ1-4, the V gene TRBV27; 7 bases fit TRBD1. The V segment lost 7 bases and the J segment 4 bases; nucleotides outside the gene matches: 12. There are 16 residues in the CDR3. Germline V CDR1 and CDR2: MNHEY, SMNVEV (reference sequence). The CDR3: CASTTSLTGYNEKLFF. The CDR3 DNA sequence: TGTGCCAGCACCACCTCCCTGACAGGGTATAATGAAAAACTGTTTTTT.

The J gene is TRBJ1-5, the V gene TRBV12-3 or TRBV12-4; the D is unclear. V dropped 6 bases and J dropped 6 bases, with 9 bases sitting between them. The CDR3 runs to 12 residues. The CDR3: CASRYSGQPQHF. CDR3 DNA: TGTGCCAGCAGATATTCAGGTCAGCCCCAGCATTTT.

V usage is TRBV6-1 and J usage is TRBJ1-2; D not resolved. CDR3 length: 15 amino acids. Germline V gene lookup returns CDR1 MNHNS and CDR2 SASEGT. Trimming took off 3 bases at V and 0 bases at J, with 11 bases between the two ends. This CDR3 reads CASSEVAETNYGYTF. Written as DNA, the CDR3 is TGTGCCAGCAGTGAGGTGGCAGAAACTAACTATGGCTACACCTTC.

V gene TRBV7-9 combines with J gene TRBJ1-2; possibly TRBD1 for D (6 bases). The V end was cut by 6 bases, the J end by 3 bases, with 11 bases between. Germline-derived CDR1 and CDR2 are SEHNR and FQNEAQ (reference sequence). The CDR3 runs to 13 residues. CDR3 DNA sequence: TGTGCCAGCAGTCCCCCAGGGGACTATGGCTACACCTTC. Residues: CASSPPGDYGYTF.

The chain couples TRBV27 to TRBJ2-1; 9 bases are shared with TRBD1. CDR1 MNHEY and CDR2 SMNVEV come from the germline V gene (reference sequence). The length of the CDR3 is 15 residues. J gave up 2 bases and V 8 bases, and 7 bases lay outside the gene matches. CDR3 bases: TGTGCCAGCGGAAAGGACAGGGGTCCCTACAATGAGCAGTTCTTC. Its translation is CASGKDRGPYNEQFF.

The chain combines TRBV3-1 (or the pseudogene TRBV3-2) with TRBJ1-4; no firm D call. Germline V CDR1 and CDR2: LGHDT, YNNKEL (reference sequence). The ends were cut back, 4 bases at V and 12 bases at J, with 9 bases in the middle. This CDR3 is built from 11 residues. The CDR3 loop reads CASSLRRELFF. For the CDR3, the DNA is TGTGCCAGCAGCCTGCGCCGGGAACTGTTTTTT.

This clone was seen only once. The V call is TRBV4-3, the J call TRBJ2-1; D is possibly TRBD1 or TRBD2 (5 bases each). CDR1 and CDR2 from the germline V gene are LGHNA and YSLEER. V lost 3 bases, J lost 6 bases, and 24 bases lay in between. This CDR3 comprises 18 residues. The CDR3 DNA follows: TGCGCCAGCAGCCATCGCCTCGAGGGGCTTACTAGGTCCAATGAGCAGTTCTTC. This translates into CASSHRLEGLTRSNEQFF.

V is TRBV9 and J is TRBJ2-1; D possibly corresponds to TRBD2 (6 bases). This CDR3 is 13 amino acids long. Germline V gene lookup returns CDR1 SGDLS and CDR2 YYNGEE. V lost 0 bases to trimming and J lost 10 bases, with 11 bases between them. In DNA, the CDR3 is TGTGCCAGCAGCGTAGTGATGGGAGGAGAGCAGTTCTTC. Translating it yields CASSVVMGGEQFF.